Below, 5 T cell receptor beta chains from the same sample are listed, as sequenced in a study of T cell clonality in common variable immunodeficiency. The protocol was immunoSEQ multiplex PCR, while the TCRdb copy is restricted to in-frame clones and leaves out a portion. There are approximately 56,000 clones in the sample, none observed a single time. Sequenced sample: peripheral blood mononuclear cells. These receptors all come from a person between 18 and 70 years old in good health.

This clone was observed many times. The read terminates 3 residues ahead of where the CDR3 ends, so the germline J gene completes it. V usage is TRBV10-2 and J usage is TRBJ2-4; D gene unclear. CDR1 is WSHSY and CDR2 is SAAADI in the germline V gene. The CDR3 loop spans 15 amino acids. V shed 0 bases and J shed 7 bases, with 13 bases lying between them. The CDR3 is CASSESLHYPNIQYF. The sequenced CDR3 bases are TGCGCCAGCAGTGAGTCCCTTCACTACCCCAACATT.

This clone occurred a few times. The CDR3 loop is CASSEGTTGGTEAFF. Partial CDR3 DNA: TGTGCCAGCAGTGAGGGGACAACCGGAGGCACTGAA. This chain connects TRBV2 to TRBJ1-1; possible D gene TRBD1, 6 bases. The read stops 3 residues short of the end of the CDR3; the missing end is completed from the germline J gene. This CDR3 region has 15 residues. The V end lost 3 bases, the J end lost 4 bases, and 15 bases lay between the germline ends. The V gene's germline CDR1 is SNHLY and CDR2 FYNNEI.

In regard to this clone: Read data end 3 residues before the CDR3 end; the end is taken from the germline J gene. The V gene is TRBV7-6, the J gene TRBJ1-1, with 9 bases identical to TRBD1. The germline gives CDR1 SGHVS, CDR2 FNYEAQ. There are 14 residues in the CDR3. CDR3 region: CASSANRGQAGAFF. CDR3 DNA, as far as it was read: TGTGCCAGCAGCGCGAACAGGGGGCAAGCTGGC.

This clone occurred many times. The read ends 3 residues early relative to the CDR3; the germline J gene fills the gap. The chain joins TRBV5-4 to TRBJ2-1, with D maybe TRBD2 (7 bases). CDR1 SGHNT and CDR2 YYREEE come from the germline V gene (reference sequence). The CDR3 loop spans 12 amino acids. V was trimmed by 7 bases and J by 5 bases, leaving 10 bases between them. The DNA read from the CDR3 is TGTGCCAGCGGGGGGGCCGACAATGAG. It yields the protein CASGGADNE. The complete CDR3 reads CASGGADNEQFF.

This clone was seen many times. Read data end 3 residues before the CDR3 end; the end is taken from the germline J gene. The genes are TRBV7-3 and TRBJ2-1; 7 bases line up with TRBD1. The V segment lost 5 bases and the J segment 6 bases; nucleotides outside the gene matches: 7. CDR1 SGHTA and CDR2 FQGTGA come from the germline V gene. The CDR3 totals 14 residues. The CDR3 sequence is CASSIQGTSNEQFF. The CDR3 DNA, read in part, is TGTGCCAGCAGCATACAGGGGACCTCCAATGAG.